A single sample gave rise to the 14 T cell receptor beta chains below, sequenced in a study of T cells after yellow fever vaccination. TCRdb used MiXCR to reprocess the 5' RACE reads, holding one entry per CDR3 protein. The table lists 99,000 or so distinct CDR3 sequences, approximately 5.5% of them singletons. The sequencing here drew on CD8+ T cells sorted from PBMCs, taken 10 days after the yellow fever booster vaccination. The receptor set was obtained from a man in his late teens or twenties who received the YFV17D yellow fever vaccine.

The CDR3 reads CSAVPEVAGELETQYF. The DNA for the CDR3 is TGCAGTGCTGTTCCCGAGGTAGCGGGGGAGTTGGAGACCCAGTACTTC. This sequence joins TRBV20-1 and TRBJ2-5, with 9 positions matching TRBD2. The CDR3 contains 16 residues. Germline V gene lookup returns CDR1 DFQATT and CDR2 SNEGSKA (reference sequence). V was clipped by 5 bases and J by 5 bases; unmatched bases: 15.

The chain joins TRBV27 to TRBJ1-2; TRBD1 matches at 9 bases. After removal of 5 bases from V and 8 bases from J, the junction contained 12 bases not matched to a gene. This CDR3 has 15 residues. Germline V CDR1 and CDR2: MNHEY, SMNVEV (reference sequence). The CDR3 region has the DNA TGTGCCAGCAGTGCCTCACCGGGACAGGGTGACGGCTACACCTTC. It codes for CASSASPGQGDGYTF.

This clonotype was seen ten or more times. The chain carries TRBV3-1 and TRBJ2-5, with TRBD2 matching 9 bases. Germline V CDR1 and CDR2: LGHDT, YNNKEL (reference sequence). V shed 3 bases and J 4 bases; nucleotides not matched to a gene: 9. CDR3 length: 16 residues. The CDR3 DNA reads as TGTGCCAGCAGCCACATCATCCATAGCGGGGGAGAGACCCAGTACTTC. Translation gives CASSHIIHSGGETQYF.

The CDR3 nucleotides read TGTGCCAGTAGCGCAGGGAGCAATGAGCAGTTCTTC. This translates into CASSAGSNEQFF. The rearrangement links TRBV19 to TRBJ2-1; D is perhaps TRBD1 or TRBD2 (5 bases each). This CDR3 spans 12 amino acids. CDR1 and CDR2 from the germline V gene are LNHDA and SQIVND (reference sequence). V lost 6 bases and J 6 bases, leaving 9 bases between the germline ends.

The DNA of the CDR3 is TGTGCCAGCAGCTTAGACATGGGGACCTACGAGCAGTACTTC. Its protein is CASSLDMGTYEQYF. The chain employs TRBV11-2 and TRBJ2-7; D is ambiguous. Germline CDR1 reads SGHAT; CDR2 reads FQNNGV. V lost 0 bases and J lost 2, with 8 bases in between. This CDR3 spans 14 amino acids.

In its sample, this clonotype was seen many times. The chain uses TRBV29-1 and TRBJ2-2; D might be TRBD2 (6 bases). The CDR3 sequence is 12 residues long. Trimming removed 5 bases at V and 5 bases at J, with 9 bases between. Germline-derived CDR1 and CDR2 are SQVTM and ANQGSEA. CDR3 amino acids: CSVPRGTGELFF. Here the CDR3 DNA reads TGCAGCGTTCCCCGGGGGACCGGGGAGCTGTTTTTT.

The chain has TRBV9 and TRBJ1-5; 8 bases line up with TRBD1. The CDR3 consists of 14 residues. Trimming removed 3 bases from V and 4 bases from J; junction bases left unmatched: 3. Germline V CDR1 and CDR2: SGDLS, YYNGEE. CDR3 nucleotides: TGTGCCAGCAGCGCGACAGGGGTGAATCAGCCCCAGCATTTT. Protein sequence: CASSATGVNQPQHF.

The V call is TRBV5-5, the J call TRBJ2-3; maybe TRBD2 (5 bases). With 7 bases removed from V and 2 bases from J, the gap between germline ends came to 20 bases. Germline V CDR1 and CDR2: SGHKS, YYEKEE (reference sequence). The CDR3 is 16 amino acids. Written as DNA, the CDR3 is TGTGCCAGCGGGCTCGGTATAGCGAGCCACACAGATACGCAGTATTTT. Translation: CASGLGIASHTDTQYF.

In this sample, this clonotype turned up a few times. CDR3 nucleotide sequence: TGCGCCAGCAGCCAAGATCTGGGACAGGGAAAGGACGAGCAGTACTTC. Translated: CASSQDLGQGKDEQYF. The chain uses TRBV4-1 and TRBJ2-7; 9 bases are a match to TRBD1. The CDR3 consists of 16 residues. Trimming cost V 0 bases and J 5 bases; bases outside gene matches: 8. Per the germline V gene, CDR1 is MGHRA and CDR2 is YSYEKL.

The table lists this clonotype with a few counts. The CDR3 loop reads CATSRANRPRNTEAFF. The CDR3 DNA reads as TGTGCCACCAGCAGAGCGAACAGGCCAAGGAACACTGAAGCTTTCTTT. The J gene is TRBJ1-1, the V gene TRBV15; TRBD1 is a possible D gene (5 bases). Germline values: CDR1 LNHNV, CDR2 YYDKDF (reference sequence). V lost 1 base and J lost 1, with 13 bases in between. The CDR3 extends over 16 amino acids.

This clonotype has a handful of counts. In nucleotides, the CDR3 is TGTGCCAGCAGCTTAGTTAGTGTCACCTTGAACACTGAAGCTTTCTTT. Amino acid sequence: CASSLVSVTLNTEAFF. The chain recombines TRBV7-9 with TRBJ1-1; D is undetermined. V was clipped by 1 base and J by 0 bases, with 12 bases between them. The germline CDR1 and CDR2 sequences are SEHNR and FQNEAQ (reference sequence). The CDR3 loop spans 16 amino acids.

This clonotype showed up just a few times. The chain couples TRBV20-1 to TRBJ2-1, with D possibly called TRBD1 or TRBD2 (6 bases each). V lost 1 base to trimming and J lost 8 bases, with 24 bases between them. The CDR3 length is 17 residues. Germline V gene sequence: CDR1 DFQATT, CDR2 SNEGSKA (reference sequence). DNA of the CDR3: TGCAGTGCTAGAGTCTTTCCGGGACCAGGGGAGGTCGATGAGCAGTTCTTC. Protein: CSARVFPGPGEVDEQFF.

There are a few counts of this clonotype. The CDR3 DNA sequence: TGTGCCAGCAGTCCGGACAGGGTACCCTACGAGCAGTACTTC. Translation gives CASSPDRVPYEQYF. The chain has TRBV12-3 or TRBV12-4 and TRBJ2-7; TRBD1 aligns across 8 bases. Germline trimming cut 5 bases from V and 2 bases from J; bases unmatched to any gene: 5. This CDR3 is 14 amino acids long.

CDR3 sequence reads: CSARGKRQGYLMNTEAFF. CDR3 in DNA: TGCAGTGCTAGGGGAAAACGACAGGGCTATCTAATGAACACTGAAGCTTTCTTT. This chain connects TRBV20-1 to TRBJ1-1; TRBD1 matches at 7 bases. CDR3 length: 18 amino acids. V lost 3 bases to trimming and J lost 0 bases; unmatched junction nucleotides: 16. Germline CDR1 is DFQATT and CDR2 is SNEGSKA (reference sequence).